This TCR beta chain was sequenced in a study of CD8 T cell repertoires and HIV-1 epitope variants. About this clone itself: Antigen specificity is unknown.

Germline CDR1 and CDR2: KGHSH and LQKENI. The V gene end was trimmed by 0 bases and the J gene end by 2 bases; junction bases not matched to a gene: 5. The CDR3 has 19 residues. Only in-frame clones appear in the TCRdb table, and some are missing; sequencing was by immunoSEQ multiplex PCR. The sample includes approximately 4,900 clones, approximately 65% of them seen just once. The chain has TRBV18 and TRBJ2-3, with 16 bases fitting TRBD2. The sequenced material came from cultured CD8+ T cells derived from PBMCs. The sequence was collected from a male donor with HIV. CDR3: CASSPPPGLAGGYTDTQYF. In nucleotides, the CDR3 is TGTGCCAGCTCACCACCTCCGGGACTAGCGGGAGGGTACACAGATACGCAGTATTTT.